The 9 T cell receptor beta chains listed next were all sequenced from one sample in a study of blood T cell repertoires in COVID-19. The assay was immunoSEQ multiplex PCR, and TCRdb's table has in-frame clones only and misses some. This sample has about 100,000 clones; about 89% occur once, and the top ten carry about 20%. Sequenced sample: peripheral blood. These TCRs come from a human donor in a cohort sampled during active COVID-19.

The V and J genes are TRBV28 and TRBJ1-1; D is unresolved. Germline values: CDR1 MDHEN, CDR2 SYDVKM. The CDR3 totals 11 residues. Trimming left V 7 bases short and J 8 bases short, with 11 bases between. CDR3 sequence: CASTRPGEAFF. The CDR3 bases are TGTGCCAGCACGCGCCCCGGGGAAGCTTTCTTT.

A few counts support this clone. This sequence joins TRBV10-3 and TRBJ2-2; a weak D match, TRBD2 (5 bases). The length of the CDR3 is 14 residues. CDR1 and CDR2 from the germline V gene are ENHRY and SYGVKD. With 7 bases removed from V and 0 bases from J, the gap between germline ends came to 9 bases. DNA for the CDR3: TGTGCCATCAAAGGGAGCGCGAACACCGGGGAGCTGTTTTTT. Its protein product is CAIKGSANTGELFF.

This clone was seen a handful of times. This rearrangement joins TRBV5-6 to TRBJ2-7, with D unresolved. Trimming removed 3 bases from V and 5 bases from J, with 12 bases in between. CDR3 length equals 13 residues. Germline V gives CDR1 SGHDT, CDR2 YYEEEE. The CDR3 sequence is CASSSTSVNEQYF. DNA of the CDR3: TGTGCCAGCAGCTCCACGAGTGTCAACGAGCAGTACTTC. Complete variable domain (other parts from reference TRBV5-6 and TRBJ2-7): DAGVTQSPTHLIKTRGQQVTLRCSPKSGHDTVSWYQQALGQGPQFIFQYYEEEERQRGNFPDRFSGHQFPNYSSELNVNALLLGDSALYLCASSSTSVNEQYFGPGTRLTVT.

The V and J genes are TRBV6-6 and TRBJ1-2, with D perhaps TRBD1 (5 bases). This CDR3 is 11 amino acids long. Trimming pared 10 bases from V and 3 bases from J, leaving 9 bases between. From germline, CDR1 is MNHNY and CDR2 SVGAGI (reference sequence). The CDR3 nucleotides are TGTGCCACCCAGGGTGACTATGGCTACACCTTC. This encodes CATQGDYGYTF.

The CDR3 here is CARSWSGVEYPEAFF. The CDR3 bases are TGTGCCAGAAGCTGGTCAGGGGTCGAATACCCTGAAGCTTTCTTT. The chain is built from TRBV5-3 and TRBJ1-1, with a weak D call TRBD1 (6 bases). TRBV5-3 is known as an ORF, though its function is uncertain. The CDR3 runs 15 residues. V was pared by 3 bases and J by 6 bases, with 18 bases between.

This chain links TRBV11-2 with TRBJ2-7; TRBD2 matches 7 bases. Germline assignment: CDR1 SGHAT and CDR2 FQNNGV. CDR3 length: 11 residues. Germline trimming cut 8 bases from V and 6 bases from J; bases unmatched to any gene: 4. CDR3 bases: TGTGCCAGCGACCGCGGGGGCGAGCAGTACTTC. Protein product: CASDRGGEQYF.

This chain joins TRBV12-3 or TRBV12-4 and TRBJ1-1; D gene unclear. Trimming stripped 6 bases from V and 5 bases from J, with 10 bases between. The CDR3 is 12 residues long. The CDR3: CASRLPGTEAFF. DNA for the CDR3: TGTGCCAGCAGACTACCCGGGACTGAAGCTTTCTTT.

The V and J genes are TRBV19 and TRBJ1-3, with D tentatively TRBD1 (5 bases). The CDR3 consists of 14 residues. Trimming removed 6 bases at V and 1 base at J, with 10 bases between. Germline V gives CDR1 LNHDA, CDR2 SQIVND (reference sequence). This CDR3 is CASRQQASGNTIYF. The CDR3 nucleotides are TGTGCCAGTAGACAACAGGCGTCTGGAAACACCATATATTTT.

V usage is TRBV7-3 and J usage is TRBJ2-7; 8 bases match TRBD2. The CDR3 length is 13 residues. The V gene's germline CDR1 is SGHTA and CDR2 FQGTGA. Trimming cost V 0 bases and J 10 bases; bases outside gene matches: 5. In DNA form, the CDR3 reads TGTGCCAGCAGCTTAACTGGCGGGGGGTCCCAGTACTTC. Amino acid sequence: CASSLTGGGSQYF.